This T cell receptor beta chain was sequenced during a study of regulatory T cells in long-lasting Graves disease. V dropped 1 base and J dropped 7 bases, with 12 bases sitting between them. The CDR3 is 14 residues long. From germline, CDR1 is KGHDR and CDR2 SFDVKD. Documented time point: newly diagnosed GD, antithyroid drugs for less than 3 months. Making the TCR library involved RNA that had been extracted from PBMCs. According to the study, TCR beta libraries were built with iRepertoire HTBI primers and CDR3-region Arm-PCR. One entry per CDR3 protein, called by TCRdb with MiXCR from the multiplex PCR reads. The repertoire includes about 470,000 distinct CDR3 sequences, about 15% of them detected once, and 15% to 20% sits in the top ten. The sample was also linked to a second study, of T cells in Graves' hyperthyroidism and ophthalmopathy.

Material: peripheral blood mononuclear cells (PBMCs), obtained at new diagnosis, from a patient treated with antithyroid drugs. The chain joins TRBV24-1 to TRBJ1-2; D is perhaps TRBD1 (5 bases). The TCR sequence derives from a woman younger than 45 with Graves disease. The CDR3 loop is CATSDFGGFAGYTF. The CDR3 DNA reads as TGTGCCACCAGTGATTTCGGGGGATTCGCTGGCTACACCTTC.